The 10 T cell receptor beta chains listed next were all sequenced from one sample in a study of Ad26.COV2.S vaccination and SARS-CoV-2 variants. Sequencing used immunoSEQ multiplex PCR; TCRdb keeps in-frame clones, though not all of them. The table includes 300,000 to 350,000 clones, 86% detected once. Treatment noted: over 15 received Ad26.COV2.S at low or high dose, single or two shots; roughly five received placebo; per-sample allocation not given. Material that was analyzed had been drawn on day 63 after the first vaccine or placebo injection. The sample here was peripheral blood, taken in a trial of Ad26.COV2.S vaccine versus placebo. The receptors were sampled from a person between 18 and 59 years old who received the Ad26.COV2.S COVID-19 vaccine or a placebo.

The chain carries TRBV25-1 and TRBJ1-1; no reliable D call. Trimming took off 3 bases at V and 2 bases at J, with 4 bases between the two ends. This CDR3 comprises 12 residues. Per the germline V gene, CDR1 is MGHDK and CDR2 is SYGVNS. In DNA form, the CDR3 reads TGTGCCAGCAGTGATGTTAACACTGAAGCTTTCTTT. Its translation is CASSDVNTEAFF.

The chain combines TRBV13 with TRBJ1-1; D not resolved. In germline, CDR1 is PRHDT, CDR2 FYEKMQ (reference sequence). The CDR3 sequence is 14 residues long. Trimming removed 3 bases from V and 1 base from J, with 9 bases in between. DNA for the CDR3: TGTGCCAGCAGCTTGAGGCAGCCGAACACTGAAGCTTTCTTT. This sequence encodes CASSLRQPNTEAFF.

This clone was counted a single time. V gene TRBV20-1 combines with J gene TRBJ1-2; D uncertain. There are 11 residues in the CDR3. V was trimmed by 6 bases and J by 3 bases, leaving 8 bases between them. CDR1 is DFQATT and CDR2 is SNEGSKA in the germline V gene (reference sequence). CDR3 nucleotide sequence: TGCAGTGCCCCAGGATACTATGGCTACACCTTC. Translated: CSAPGYYGYTF.

This chain links TRBV28 with TRBJ1-1; 10 bases align to TRBD1. CDR1 and CDR2 from the germline V gene are MDHEN and SYDVKM. The V segment lost 6 bases and the J segment 5 bases; nucleotides outside the gene matches: 6. CDR3 size: 14 residues. CDR3 loop: CASRVPGQGTEAFF. The CDR3 DNA reads as TGTGCCAGCAGAGTCCCGGGACAGGGGACTGAAGCTTTCTTT.

J is TRBJ2-5 and V is TRBV3-1 (or the pseudogene TRBV3-2); no firm D call. Germline loops: CDR1 LGHDT, CDR2 YNNKEL (reference sequence). Trimming stripped 4 bases from V and 3 bases from J, with 15 bases between. The CDR3 has 15 residues. CDR3 loop: CASSPAAGSKETQYF. CDR3 bases: TGTGCCAGCAGCCCCGCGGCCGGGTCGAAAGAGACCCAGTACTTC.

The chain is built from TRBV28 and TRBJ2-4, with D unclear. V dropped 3 bases and J dropped 6 bases, with 12 bases sitting between them. The CDR3 totals 14 residues. Germline loops: CDR1 MDHEN, CDR2 SYDVKM. CDR3 residues: CASSFSTELNIQYF. DNA of the CDR3: TGTGCCAGCAGTTTCTCTACGGAACTAAACATTCAGTACTTC.

The rearrangement uses TRBV6-6 and TRBJ2-1; D gene uncertain. V lost 7 bases and J lost 0, with 13 bases in between. Germline CDR1 MNHNY, CDR2 SVGAGI (reference sequence). This CDR3 contains 15 residues. The CDR3 nucleotides are TGTGCCAGCAAAACAAGCATGATCTCCTACAATGAGCAGTTCTTC. It translates to CASKTSMISYNEQFF.

This clone was detected a few times. The genes are TRBV7-3 and TRBJ2-1; a weak D match, TRBD2 (6 bases). The CDR3 contains 16 residues. V was shortened by 5 bases and J by 9 bases, with 23 bases between the two germline ends. Per the germline V gene, CDR1 is SGHTA and CDR2 is FQGTGA. The CDR3 reads CASSPGGAPGVAEQFF. The CDR3 DNA reads as TGTGCCAGCAGCCCAGGAGGGGCCCCCGGGGTGGCTGAGCAGTTCTTC.

V gene TRBV28 combines with J gene TRBJ1-2; 9 nucleotides match TRBD1. V was clipped by 4 bases and J by 4 bases; unmatched bases: 7. CDR3 length: 15 residues. Germline V gene lookup returns CDR1 MDHEN and CDR2 SYDVKM. CDR3 region: CASSSQGAGIYGYTF. For the CDR3, the DNA is TGTGCCAGCAGTTCACAGGGGGCGGGCATCTATGGCTACACCTTC.

The chain combines TRBV21-1 with TRBJ1-6. TRBV21-1 is described as a pseudogene. The CDR3 length is 16 residues. The CDR3 sequence: CASKPPGKSNNSPLHF. The CDR3 DNA follows: TGTGCCAGCAAACCCCCCGGGAAGTCCAATAATTCACCCCTCCACTTT.